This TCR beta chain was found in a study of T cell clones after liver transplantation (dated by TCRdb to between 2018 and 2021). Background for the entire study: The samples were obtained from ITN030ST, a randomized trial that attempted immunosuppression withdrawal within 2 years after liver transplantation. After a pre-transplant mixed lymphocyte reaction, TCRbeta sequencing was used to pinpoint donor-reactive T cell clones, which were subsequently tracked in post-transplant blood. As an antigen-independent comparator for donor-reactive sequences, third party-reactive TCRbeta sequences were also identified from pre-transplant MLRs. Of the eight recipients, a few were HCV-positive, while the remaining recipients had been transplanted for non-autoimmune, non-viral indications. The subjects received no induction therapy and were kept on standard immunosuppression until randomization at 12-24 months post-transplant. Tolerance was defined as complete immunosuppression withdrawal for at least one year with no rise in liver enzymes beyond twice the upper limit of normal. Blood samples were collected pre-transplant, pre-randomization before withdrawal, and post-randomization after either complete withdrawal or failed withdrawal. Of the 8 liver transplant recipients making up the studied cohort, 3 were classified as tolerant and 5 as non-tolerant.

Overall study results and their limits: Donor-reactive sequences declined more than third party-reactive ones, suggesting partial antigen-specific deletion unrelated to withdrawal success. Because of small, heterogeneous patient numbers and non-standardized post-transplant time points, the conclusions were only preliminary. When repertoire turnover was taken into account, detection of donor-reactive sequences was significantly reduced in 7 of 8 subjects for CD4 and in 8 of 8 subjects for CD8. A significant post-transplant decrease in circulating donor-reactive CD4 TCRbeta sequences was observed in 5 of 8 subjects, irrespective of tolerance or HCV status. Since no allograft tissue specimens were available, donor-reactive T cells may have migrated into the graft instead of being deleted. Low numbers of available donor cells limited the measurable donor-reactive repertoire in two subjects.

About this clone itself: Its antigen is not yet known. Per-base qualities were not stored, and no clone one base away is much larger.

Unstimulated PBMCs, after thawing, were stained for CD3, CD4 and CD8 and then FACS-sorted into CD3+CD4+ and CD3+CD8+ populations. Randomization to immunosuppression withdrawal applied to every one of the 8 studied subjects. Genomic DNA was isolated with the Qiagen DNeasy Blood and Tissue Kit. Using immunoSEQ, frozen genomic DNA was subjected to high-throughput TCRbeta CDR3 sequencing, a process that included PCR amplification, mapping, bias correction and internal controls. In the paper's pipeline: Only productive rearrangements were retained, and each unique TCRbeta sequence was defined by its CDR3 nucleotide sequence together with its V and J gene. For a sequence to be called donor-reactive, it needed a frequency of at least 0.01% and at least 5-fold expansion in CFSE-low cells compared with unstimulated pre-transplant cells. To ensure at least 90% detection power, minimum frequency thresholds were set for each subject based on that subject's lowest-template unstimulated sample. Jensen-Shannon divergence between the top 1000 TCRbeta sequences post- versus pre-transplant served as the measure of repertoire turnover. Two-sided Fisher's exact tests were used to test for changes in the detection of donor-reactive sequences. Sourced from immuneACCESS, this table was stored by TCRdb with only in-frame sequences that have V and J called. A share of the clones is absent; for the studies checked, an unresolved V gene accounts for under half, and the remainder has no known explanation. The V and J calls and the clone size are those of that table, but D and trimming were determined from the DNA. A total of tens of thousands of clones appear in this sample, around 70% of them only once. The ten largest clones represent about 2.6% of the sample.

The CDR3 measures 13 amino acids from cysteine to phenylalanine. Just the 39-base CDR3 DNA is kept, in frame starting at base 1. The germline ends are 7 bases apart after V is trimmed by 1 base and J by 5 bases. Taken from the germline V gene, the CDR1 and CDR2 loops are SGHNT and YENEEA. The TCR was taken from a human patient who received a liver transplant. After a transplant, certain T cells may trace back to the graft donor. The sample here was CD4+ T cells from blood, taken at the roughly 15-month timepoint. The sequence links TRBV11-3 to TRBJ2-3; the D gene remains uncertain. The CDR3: CASSLGLGDTQYF. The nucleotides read TGTGCCAGCAGCTTAGGTCTGGGAGATACGCAGTATTTT.